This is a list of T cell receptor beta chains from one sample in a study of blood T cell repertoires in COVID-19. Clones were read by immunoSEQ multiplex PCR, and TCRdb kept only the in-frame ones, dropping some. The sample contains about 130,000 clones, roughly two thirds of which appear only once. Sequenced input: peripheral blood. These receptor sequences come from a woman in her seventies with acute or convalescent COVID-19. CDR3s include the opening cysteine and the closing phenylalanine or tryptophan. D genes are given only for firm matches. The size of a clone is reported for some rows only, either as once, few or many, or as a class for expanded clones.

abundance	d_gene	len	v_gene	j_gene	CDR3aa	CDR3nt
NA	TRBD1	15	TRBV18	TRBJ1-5	CASSFGQGSNQPQHF	TGTGCCAGCTCATTTGGACAGGGTAGCAATCAGCCCCAGCATTTT
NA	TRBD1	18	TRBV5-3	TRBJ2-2	CARSLGGTDLPNTGELFF	TGTGCCAGAAGCTTGGGTGGGACAGACCTCCCAAACACCGGGGAGCTGTTTTTT
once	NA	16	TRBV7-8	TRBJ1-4	CASSGGTGIPNEKLFF	TGTGCCAGCAGCGGAGGAACAGGGATACCTAATGAAAAACTGTTTTTT
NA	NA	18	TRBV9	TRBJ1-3	CASSVATGGSARQNTIYF	TGTGCCAGCAGCGTAGCTACCGGGGGAAGTGCGAGGCAAAACACCATATATTTT
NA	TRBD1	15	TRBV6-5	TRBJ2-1	CASSYGQGAEEEQFF	TGTGCCAGCAGTTACGGACAGGGGGCAGAAGAGGAGCAGTTCTTC
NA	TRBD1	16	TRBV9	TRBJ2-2	CASSPTGALTTGELFF	TGTGCCAGCAGCCCCACAGGGGCCCTGACCACCGGGGAGCTGTTTTTT
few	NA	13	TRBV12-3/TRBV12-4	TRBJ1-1	CASSLEEDTEAFF	TGTGCCAGCAGTCTTGAGGAGGACACTGAAGCTTTCTTT
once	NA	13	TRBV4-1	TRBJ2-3	CASSSPHTDTQYF	TGCGCCAGCAGCTCGCCACACACAGATACGCAGTATTTT
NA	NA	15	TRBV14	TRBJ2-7	CASSHLTGATYEQYF	TGTGCCAGCAGCCACCTGACAGGAGCCACCTACGAGCAGTACTTC
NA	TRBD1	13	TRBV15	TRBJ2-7	CATSSGQGYEQYF	TGTGCCACCAGTTCCGGACAGGGATACGAGCAGTACTTC
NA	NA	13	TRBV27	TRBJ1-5	CASSTAGFQPQHF	TGTGCCAGCTCTACTGCCGGGTTCCAGCCCCAGCATTTT
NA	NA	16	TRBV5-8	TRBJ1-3	CASSSPKGVGGNTIYF	TGTGCCAGCAGCTCCCCTAAAGGGGTAGGTGGAAACACCATATATTTT
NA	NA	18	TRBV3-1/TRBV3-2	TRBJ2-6	CASSLNRDYGSGANVLTF	TGTGCCAGCAGCCTCAACAGGGACTACGGCTCTGGGGCCAACGTCCTGACTTTC
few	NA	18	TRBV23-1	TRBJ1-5	CASSQLFPRTLSNQPQHF	TGCGCCAGCAGTCAACTTTTTCCCCGGACTCTTAGCAATCAGCCCCAGCATTTT
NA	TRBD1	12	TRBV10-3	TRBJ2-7	CAISGDSNEQYF	TGTGCCATCAGTGGGGACAGTAACGAGCAGTACTTC